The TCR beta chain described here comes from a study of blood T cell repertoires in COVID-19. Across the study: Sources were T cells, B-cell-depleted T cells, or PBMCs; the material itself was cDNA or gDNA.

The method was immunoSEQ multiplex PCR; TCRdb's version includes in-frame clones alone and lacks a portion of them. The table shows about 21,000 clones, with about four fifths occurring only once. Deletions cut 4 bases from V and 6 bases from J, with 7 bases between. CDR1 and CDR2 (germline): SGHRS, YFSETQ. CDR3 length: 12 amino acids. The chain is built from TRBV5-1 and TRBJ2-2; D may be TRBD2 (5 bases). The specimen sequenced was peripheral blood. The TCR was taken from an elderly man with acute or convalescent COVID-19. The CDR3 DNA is TGCGCCAGCAGCCCCGGGGCCGGGGAGCTGTTTTTT. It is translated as CASSPGAGELFF.